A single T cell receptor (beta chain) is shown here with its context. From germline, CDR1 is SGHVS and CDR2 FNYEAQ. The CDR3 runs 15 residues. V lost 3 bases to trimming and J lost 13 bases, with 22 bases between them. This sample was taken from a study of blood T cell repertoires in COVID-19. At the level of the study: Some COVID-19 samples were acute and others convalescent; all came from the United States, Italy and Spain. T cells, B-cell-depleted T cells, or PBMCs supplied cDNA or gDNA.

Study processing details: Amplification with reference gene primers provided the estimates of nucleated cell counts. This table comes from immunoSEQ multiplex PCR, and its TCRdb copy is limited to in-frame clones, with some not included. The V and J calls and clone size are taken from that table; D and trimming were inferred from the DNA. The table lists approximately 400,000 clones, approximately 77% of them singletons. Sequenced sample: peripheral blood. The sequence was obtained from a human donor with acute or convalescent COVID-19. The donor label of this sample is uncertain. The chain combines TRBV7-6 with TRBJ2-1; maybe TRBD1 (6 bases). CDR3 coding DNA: TGTGCCAGCAGCTTCCTCGACCGGGACATCTCGCCTCAGTTCTTC. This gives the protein CASSFLDRDISPQFF.